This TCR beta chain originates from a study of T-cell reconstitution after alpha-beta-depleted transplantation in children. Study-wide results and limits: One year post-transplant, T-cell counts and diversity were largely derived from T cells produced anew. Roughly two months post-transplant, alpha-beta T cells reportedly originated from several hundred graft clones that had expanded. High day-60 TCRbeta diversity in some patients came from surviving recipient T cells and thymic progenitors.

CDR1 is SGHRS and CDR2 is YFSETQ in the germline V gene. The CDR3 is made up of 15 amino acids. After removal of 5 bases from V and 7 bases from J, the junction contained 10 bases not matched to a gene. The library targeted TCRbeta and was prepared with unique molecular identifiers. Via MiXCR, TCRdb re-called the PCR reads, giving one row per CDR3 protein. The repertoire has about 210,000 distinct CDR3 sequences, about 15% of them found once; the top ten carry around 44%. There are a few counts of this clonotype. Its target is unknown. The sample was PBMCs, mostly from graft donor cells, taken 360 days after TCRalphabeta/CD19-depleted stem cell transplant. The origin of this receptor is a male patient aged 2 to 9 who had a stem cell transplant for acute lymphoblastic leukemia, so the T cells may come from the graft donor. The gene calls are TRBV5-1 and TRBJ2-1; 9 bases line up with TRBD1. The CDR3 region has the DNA TGCGCCAGCAGTCGAACAGGGGGCGCAGGAAATGAGCAGTTCTTC. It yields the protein CASSRTGGAGNEQFF.